The clone carrying this T cell receptor (beta chain) occurred many times. The antigen remains undetermined. The source of the sample is a study of regulatory T cells in long-lasting Graves disease. Trimming stripped 2 bases from V and 2 bases from J, with 10 bases between. This CDR3 region has 14 residues. The germline CDR1 and CDR2 sequences are SGDLS and YYNGEE. With iRepertoire HTBI primers and Arm-PCR of CDR3 regions, TCR beta libraries were built. In the original workflow: Across the samples, identification revealed 50 to 80 TRBV and over 12 TRBJ segments. Using its own MiXCR run on the multiplex PCR reads, TCRdb lists one record per CDR3 protein. These V and J calls are TCRdb output, not the study's own analysis. The repertoire holds about 380,000 distinct CDR3 sequences, 15% to 17% seen once, with about 20% in the top ten. The time point is: newly diagnosed GD, antithyroid drugs for less than 3 months. Isolated PBMC RNA provided the starting material for the TCR library.

Study conclusions and caveats: TCR diversity was lower in persistent Graves' patients than in newly diagnosed ones.

The material sequenced was peripheral blood mononuclear cells (PBMCs), taken at new diagnosis, from a patient treated with antithyroid drugs. The rearrangement joins TRBV9 to TRBJ1-2; D remains ambiguous. The receptor comes from a female donor with Graves disease. The CDR3 region has the DNA TGTGCCAGCAGCGTGAGGACTCAAAACTATGGCTACACCTTC. The encoded protein is CASSVRTQNYGYTF.